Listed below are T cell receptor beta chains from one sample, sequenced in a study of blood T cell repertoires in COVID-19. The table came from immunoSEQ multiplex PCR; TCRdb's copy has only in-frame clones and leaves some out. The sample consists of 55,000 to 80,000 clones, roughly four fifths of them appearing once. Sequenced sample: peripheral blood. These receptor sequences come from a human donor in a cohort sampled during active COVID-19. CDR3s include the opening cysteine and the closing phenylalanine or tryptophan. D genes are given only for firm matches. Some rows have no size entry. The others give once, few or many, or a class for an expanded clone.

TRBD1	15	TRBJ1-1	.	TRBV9	CASSPRDRVTTEAFF	TGTGCCAGCAGCCCGAGGGACAGGGTTACCACTGAAGCTTTCTTT
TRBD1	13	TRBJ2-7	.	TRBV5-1	CASSASTGREQYF	TGCGCCAGCAGCGCCTCGACAGGGCGAGAGCAGTACTTC
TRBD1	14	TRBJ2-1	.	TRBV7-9	CASSLAGQGGEQFF	TGTGCCAGCAGCTTAGCGGGACAGGGCGGTGAGCAGTTCTTC
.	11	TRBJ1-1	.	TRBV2	CASILLTEAFF	TGTGCCAGCATCCTCCTCACTGAAGCTTTCTTT
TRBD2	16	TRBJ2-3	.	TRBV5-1	CASSLEVAGGTDTQYF	TGCGCCAGCAGCTTGGAGGTAGCGGGGGGCACAGATACGCAGTATTTT
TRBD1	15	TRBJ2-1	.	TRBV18	CASSPMTGAHNEQFF	TGTGCCAGCTCACCGATGACAGGGGCGCACAATGAGCAGTTCTTC
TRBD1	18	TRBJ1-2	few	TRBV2	CASSAREAAGGTNYGYTF	TGTGCCAGCAGTGCCCGGGAGGCGGCAGGGGGCACAAACTATGGCTACACCTTC
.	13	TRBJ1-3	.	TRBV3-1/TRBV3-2	CASREGLTDTIYF	TGTGCCAGCAGAGAGGGTCTTACCGACACCATATATTTT
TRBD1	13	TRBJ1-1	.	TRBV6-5	CAAVTGGTTEAFF	TGTGCCGCAGTTACAGGGGGCACAACTGAAGCTTTCTTT
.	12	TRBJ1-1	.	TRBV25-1	CASSPGVTEAFF	TGTGCCAGCAGTCCAGGGGTCACTGAAGCTTTCTTT
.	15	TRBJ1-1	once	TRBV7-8	CASSLGRGMNTEAFF	TGTGCCAGCAGCTTAGGTCGCGGAATGAACACTGAAGCTTTCTTT
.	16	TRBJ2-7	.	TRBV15	CATSRDLSGLDYEQYF	TGTGCCACCAGCAGAGATCTTTCGGGGTTAGACTACGAGCAGTACTTC
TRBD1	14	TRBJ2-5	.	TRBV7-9	CASSHSTGEETQYF	TGTGCCAGCAGCCACTCGACAGGGGAAGAGACCCAGTACTTC
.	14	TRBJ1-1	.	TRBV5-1	CASSTTPGSTEAFF	TGCGCCAGCAGCACTACCCCCGGGTCCACTGAAGCTTTCTTT
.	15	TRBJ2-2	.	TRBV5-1	CASSPGNVGTGELFF	TGCGCCAGCAGCCCAGGGAACGTGGGAACCGGGGAGCTGTTTTTT
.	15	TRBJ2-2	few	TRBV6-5	CASSYQAGIGGELFF	TGTGCCAGCAGTTACCAGGCAGGGATTGGCGGGGAGCTGTTTTTT
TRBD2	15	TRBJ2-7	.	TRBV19	CASSGPTSGVYEQYF	TGTGCCAGTAGTGGGCCGACTAGCGGGGTTTACGAGCAGTACTTC